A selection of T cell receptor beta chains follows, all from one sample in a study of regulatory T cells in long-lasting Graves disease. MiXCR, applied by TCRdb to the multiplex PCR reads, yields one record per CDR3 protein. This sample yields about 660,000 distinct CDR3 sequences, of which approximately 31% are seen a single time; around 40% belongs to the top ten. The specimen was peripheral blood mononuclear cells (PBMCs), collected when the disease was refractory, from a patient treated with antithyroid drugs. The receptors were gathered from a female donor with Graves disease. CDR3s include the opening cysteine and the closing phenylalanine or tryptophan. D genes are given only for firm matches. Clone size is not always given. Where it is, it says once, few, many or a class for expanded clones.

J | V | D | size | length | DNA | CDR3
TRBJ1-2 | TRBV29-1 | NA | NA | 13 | TGCAGCGTTGAAGTTCTAGGATCCTATGGCTACACCTTC | CSVEVLGSYGYTF
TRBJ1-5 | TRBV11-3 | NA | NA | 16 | TGTGCCGGCAGCTTAGATGGTGACAAGGGGCTTCAGCCCCAGCATTTT | CAGSLDGDKGLQPQHF
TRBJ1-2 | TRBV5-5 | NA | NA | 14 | TGTGCCAGCAGCTTGGGTGGACTGCCGAAAGGCTACACCTTC | CASSLGGLPKGYTF
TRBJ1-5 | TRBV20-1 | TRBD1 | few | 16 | TGCAGTGCTAGGGCACCAGGGGGCCGTAGGGAGCAGCCCCAGCATTTT | CSARAPGGRREQPQHF
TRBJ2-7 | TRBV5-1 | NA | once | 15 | TGCGCCAGCAGAGATGCGAGACAGCCGCAACCCGAGCAGTACTTC | CASRDARQPQPEQYF
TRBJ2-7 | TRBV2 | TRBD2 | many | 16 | TGTGCCAGCAGTGAAGGGCTAGCGGGAGGCCGATACGAGCAGTACTTC | CASSEGLAGGRYEQYF
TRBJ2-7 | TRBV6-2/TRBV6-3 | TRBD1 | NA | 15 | TGTGCCAGCAGTTACCCCGGGACAGGGGGTTTCGAGCAGTACTTC | CASSYPGTGGFEQYF
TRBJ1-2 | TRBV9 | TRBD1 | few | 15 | TGTGCCAGCAGCCCAAGACAGGGGGATGCCTATGGCTACACCTTC | CASSPRQGDAYGYTF
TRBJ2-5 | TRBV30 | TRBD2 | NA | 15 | TGTGCCTGGAGTGTACCAGCGGGAGTTGGAGAGACCCAGTACTTC | CAWSVPAGVGETQYF
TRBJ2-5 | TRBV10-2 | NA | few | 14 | TGCGCCAGCAGCACACGAGGGGGAGAAGAGACCCAGTACTTC | CASSTRGGEETQYF
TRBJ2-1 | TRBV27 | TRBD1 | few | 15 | TGTGCCAGCAGTTACAGGGGTCCTTCCTACAATGAGCAGTTCTTC | CASSYRGPSYNEQFF
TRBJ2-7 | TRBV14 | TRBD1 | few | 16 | TGTGCCAGCAGCCAAGGGGACAGGGGGGGATCCTACGAGCAGTACTTC | CASSQGDRGGSYEQYF
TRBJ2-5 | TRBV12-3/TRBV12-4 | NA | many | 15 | TGTGCCAGCAGCTTGATCTCAGGGGACCAAGAGACCCAGTACTTC | CASSLISGDQETQYF
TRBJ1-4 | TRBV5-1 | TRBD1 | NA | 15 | TGCGCCAGCAGCTCCGGGACAGGGCCCAATGAAAAACTGTTTTTT | CASSSGTGPNEKLFF
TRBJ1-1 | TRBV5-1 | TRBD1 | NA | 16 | TGCGCCAGCAGCTCTAACCCTACAGGGGAAAGGACTGAAGCTTTCTTT | CASSSNPTGERTEAFF
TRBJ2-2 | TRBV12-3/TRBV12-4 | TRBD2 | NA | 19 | TGTGCCAGCAGTTTAGAGAGACTAGCGGGAGCTCGTATCACCGGGGAGCTGTTTTTT | CASSLERLAGARITGELFF
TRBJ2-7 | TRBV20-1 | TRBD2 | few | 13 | TGCAGTGCTAGCCCCCGGGAGGCGTACGAGCAGTACTTC | CSASPREAYEQYF
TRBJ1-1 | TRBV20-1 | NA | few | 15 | TGCAGTGCTAGAGTCCCAAACTCCATGAACACTGAAGCTTTCTTT | CSARVPNSMNTEAFF
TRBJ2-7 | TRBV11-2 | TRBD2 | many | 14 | TGTGCCAGCAGCCCACCAGCGGGAGCCTACGAGCAGTACTTC | CASSPPAGAYEQYF
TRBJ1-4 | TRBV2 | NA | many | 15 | TGTGCCAGCAGTGACGGGGGCCAAGGGAAGAAAAAACTGTTTTTT | CASSDGGQGKKKLFF
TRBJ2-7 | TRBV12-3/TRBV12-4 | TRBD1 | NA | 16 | TGTGCCAGCAGTCACACGGGACAGGGGGCGTTCAACGAGCAGTACTTC | CASSHTGQGAFNEQYF
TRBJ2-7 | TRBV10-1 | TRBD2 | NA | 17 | TGCGCCAGCAGTGACTTAACCGGGACTAGCGGACACTACGAGCAGTACTTC | CASSDLTGTSGHYEQYF
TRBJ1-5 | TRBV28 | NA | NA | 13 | TGTGCCATCACTACTCATTTAAATCAGCCCCAGCATTTT | CAITTHLNQPQHF
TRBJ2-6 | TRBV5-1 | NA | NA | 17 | TGCGCCAGCAGCTCGAGGGCAGGGAACTCTGGGGCCAACGTCCTGACTTTC | CASSSRAGNSGANVLTF
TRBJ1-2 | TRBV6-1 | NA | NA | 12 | TGTGCCAGCCGGGGGGGAAACTATGGCTACACCTTC | CASRGGNYGYTF
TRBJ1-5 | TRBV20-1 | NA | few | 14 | TGCAGTGCTGGCAGGACGGAGATTAATCAGCCCCAGCATTTT | CSAGRTEINQPQHF
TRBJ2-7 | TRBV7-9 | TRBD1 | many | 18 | TGTGCCAGCAGCTTAGGGCGTGGCCACACGGACAGGTTCGCCGAGCAGTACTTC | CASSLGRGHTDRFAEQYF
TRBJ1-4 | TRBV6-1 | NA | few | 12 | TGTGCCAGCCTCGAGGGGATCGTAAAACTGTTTTTT | CASLEGIVKLFF